These 29 T cell receptor beta chains came from one sample sequenced in a study of PD-1 blockade in mismatch repair-deficient tumors (TCRdb year 2017). Preparation of the library involved the immunoSEQ multiplex PCR assay. TCRdb's version of the immuneACCESS table is confined to in-frame rearrangements and falls short of the full clone set. An unresolved V gene accounts for under half of the shortfall where checked; the remainder is of unknown origin. This sample gives around 68,000 clones in total; around four fifths of them show up just once. The ten largest account for roughly 5.1% of the sample. The sample consisted of peripheral blood, taken 2 weeks after starting pembrolizumab. The receptors were sampled from an adult with mismatch repair-deficient cancer.

The V call is TRBV4-3, the J call TRBJ2-7, with D hard to call. This CDR3 has 15 residues. Germline loops: CDR1 LGHNA, CDR2 YSLEER. The V end was cut by 0 bases, the J end by 0 bases, with 9 bases between. As DNA, the CDR3 is TGCGCCAGCAGCCAAGAGGCCTTTAGCTCCTACGAGCAGTACTTC. Its protein is CASSQEAFSSYEQYF.

The chain employs TRBV13 and TRBJ1-2; no definite D call. V dropped 4 bases and J dropped 4 bases, with 16 bases sitting between them. Germline CDR1 and CDR2: PRHDT and FYEKMQ (reference sequence). The CDR3 runs 15 residues. The CDR3 sequence: CASSSEARRGYGYTF. CDR3 coding DNA: TGTGCCAGCAGCTCCGAGGCCCGGAGAGGCTATGGCTACACCTTC.

This chain links TRBV7-2 with TRBJ2-1, with 11 bases lining up with TRBD2. CDR1 is SGHTA, CDR2 FQGNSA, per germline. The length of the CDR3 is 16 residues. V was clipped by 5 bases and J by 12 bases; unmatched bases: 15. The CDR3 sequence: CASSPNSRLAGGGQFF. CDR3 sequence (DNA): TGTGCCAGCAGCCCGAACTCCCGGCTAGCGGGAGGAGGGCAGTTCTTC.

V gene TRBV18 combines with J gene TRBJ1-1; D gene ambiguous. Trimming cost V 0 bases and J 6 bases, with 8 bases left between them. This CDR3 is built from 13 residues. Looked up from germline, CDR1 is KGHSH and CDR2 is LQKENI. CDR3 protein: CASSPPALSEAFF. The CDR3 nucleotides are TGTGCCAGCTCACCACCGGCTCTGTCTGAAGCTTTCTTT. The whole variable domain, remainder taken from reference TRBV18 and TRBJ1-1, is NAGVMQNPRHLVRRRGQEARLRCSPMKGHSHVYWYRQLPEEGLKFMVYLQKENIIDESGMPKERFSAEFPKEGPSILRIQQVVRGDSAAYFCASSPPALSEAFFGQGTRLTVV.

The V gene is TRBV30, the J gene TRBJ2-3, with 7 nucleotides matching TRBD1. Germline V CDR1 and CDR2: GTSNPN, SVGIG (reference sequence). The trim removed 2 bases at V and 10 bases at J, leaving 3 bases unmatched. The CDR3 contains 11 residues. CDR3 in DNA: TGTGCCTGGAGTTCCGGGACAGCGCAGTATTTT. Amino acids: CAWSSGTAQYF.

The chain has TRBV6-6 and TRBJ2-3; TRBD1 might be the D (6 bases). The CDR3 is 16 amino acids. Deletions cut 0 bases from V and 0 bases from J, with 10 bases between. Germline CDR1 is MNHNY and CDR2 is SVGAGI (reference sequence). CDR3 in DNA: TGTGCCAGCAGTTACTCCGGGACACGCAGCACAGATACGCAGTATTTT. It translates to CASSYSGTRSTDTQYF.

The V gene is TRBV2, the J gene TRBJ2-1, with TRBD1 matching 8 bases. The CDR3 consists of 17 residues. Germline loops: CDR1 SNHLY, CDR2 FYNNEI. Trimming removed 5 bases from V and 5 bases from J; junction bases left unmatched: 14. CDR3 region: CASSRIPGQGKHNEQFF. In DNA, the CDR3 is TGTGCCAGCAGTCGAATCCCTGGACAGGGTAAACACAATGAGCAGTTCTTC.

About this clone itself: The sample contains more than one DNA sequence encoding this CDR3. The rearrangement uses TRBV11-2 and TRBJ1-5; D not certain. V lost 3 bases, J lost 2 bases, and 5 bases lay in between. The length of the CDR3 is 13 residues. The germline gives CDR1 SGHAT, CDR2 FQNNGV. CDR3 in amino acids: CASSLERNQPQHF. The CDR3 DNA sequence: TGTGCCAGCAGCTTGGAGCGCAATCAGCCCCAGCATTTT.

V usage is TRBV7-9 and J usage is TRBJ1-4, with D possibly TRBD1 on 5 matching bases. The V end was cut by 5 bases, the J end by 5 bases, with 15 bases between. The CDR3 extends over 15 amino acids. Germline values: CDR1 SEHNR, CDR2 FQNEAQ (reference sequence). The CDR3 spells CASSPSETVNEKLFF. The CDR3, as DNA: TGTGCCAGCAGCCCCTCGGAGACAGTGAATGAAAAACTGTTTTTT.

The V call is TRBV18, the J call TRBJ2-2; weak D call: TRBD2 (5 bases). V was shortened by 3 bases and J by 6 bases, with 14 bases between the two germline ends. Germline V gene data show CDR1 as KGHSH and CDR2 as LQKENI. The CDR3 covers 15 residues. DNA for the CDR3: TGTGCCAGCTCACCTCGAGAGTGGGAGTCCGGGGAGCTGTTTTTT. It encodes CASSPREWESGELFF.

The genes are TRBV19 and TRBJ1-5; D possibly corresponds to TRBD1 (5 bases). Per germline, CDR1 LNHDA and CDR2 SQIVND (reference sequence). CDR3 length equals 15 residues. The V and J ends lost 6 bases and 5 bases respectively, with 17 bases between them. The DNA for the CDR3 is TGTGCCAGTAGGTTAATGGGGCTTAGGGATCAGCCCCAGCATTTT. This codes for CASRLMGLRDQPQHF.

V usage is TRBV27 and J usage is TRBJ2-7, with D unclear. V was cut by 5 bases and J by 3 bases, with 14 bases left in between. From germline, CDR1 is MNHEY and CDR2 SMNVEV (reference sequence). CDR3 length: 14 residues. In DNA, the CDR3 is TGTGCCAGCAGTGGGTCAACCACTAACTACGAGCAGTACTTC. Its protein product is CASSGSTTNYEQYF.

The chain is built from TRBV7-3 and TRBJ2-2; D possibly uses TRBD1 or TRBD2 (6 bases each). This CDR3 has 15 residues. Trimming removed 1 base from V and 4 bases from J, with 10 bases in between. The germline V gene has CDR1 SGHTA and CDR2 FQGTGA. CDR3 loop: CASSLRGAGTGELFF. The DNA for the CDR3 is TGTGCCAGCAGCTTAAGGGGGGCTGGCACCGGGGAGCTGTTTTTT.

The chain couples TRBV5-6 to TRBJ2-3; 14 bases line up with TRBD2. The CDR3 is 16 amino acids. The V gene end was trimmed by 2 bases and the J gene end by 3 bases; junction bases not matched to a gene: 2. Germline CDR1 reads SGHDT; CDR2 reads YYEEEE. DNA for the CDR3: TGTGCCAGCAGCTTCTGGACTAGCGGGGGGACAGATACGCAGTATTTT. Its translation is CASSFWTSGGTDTQYF.

CDR3 amino acids: CASSQGIAGGLHNEQFF. The CDR3 nucleotides read TGCGCCAGCAGCCAGGGAATAGCGGGAGGCCTACACAATGAGCAGTTCTTC. This chain uses TRBV4-3 with TRBJ2-1; 10 nucleotides align to TRBD2. CDR3 size: 17 residues. Looked up from germline, CDR1 is LGHNA and CDR2 is YSLEER. V dropped 3 bases and J dropped 5; count of bases not matched to a gene: 10.

The chain is built from TRBV4-1 and TRBJ1-5; 7 bases are a match to TRBD1. This CDR3 is built from 15 residues. J was trimmed by 3 bases and V by 3 bases; bases with no gene match: 5. Germline lookup yields CDR1 MGHRA and CDR2 YSYEKL. The CDR3 sequence is CASSQGDSYNQPQHF. CDR3 nucleotides: TGCGCCAGCAGCCAGGGGGACAGCTACAATCAGCCCCAGCATTTT.

The genes are TRBV21-1 and TRBJ1-4; the tabulated D call, TRBD1, remains unverified against the DNA. TRBV21-1 is recorded as a pseudogene. CDR3 length equals 17 residues. CDR3: CASSAKWGTGGLEKLFF. Written as DNA, the CDR3 is TGTGCCAGCAGCGCAAAGTGGGGGACAGGGGGCTTGGAAAAACTGTTTTTT.

The chain employs TRBV11-2 and TRBJ1-2, with D uncertain. In germline, CDR1 is SGHAT, CDR2 FQNNGV. Trimming pared 5 bases from V and 5 bases from J, leaving 15 bases between. The CDR3 sequence is 14 residues long. In nucleotides, the CDR3 is TGTGCCAGCAGCCCTGGGTCCAACGGGTATGGCTACACCTTC. Its protein is CASSPGSNGYGYTF.

J is TRBJ2-1 and V is TRBV5-4, with 9 bases that match TRBD2. The ends lost 0 bases at V and 5 bases at J; junction bases unmatched: 3. The CDR3 runs to 15 residues. Germline V lookup: CDR1 SGHNT, CDR2 YYREEE (reference sequence). CDR3 nucleotide sequence: TGTGCCAGCAGCTTGGGTGCGGGAGGGGACAATGAGCAGTTCTTC. Translating gives CASSLGAGGDNEQFF. Variable domain in full (rest from reference TRBV5-4 and TRBJ2-1): ETGVTQSPTHLIKTRGQQVTLRCSSQSGHNTVSWYQQALGQGPQFIFQYYREEENGRGNFPPRFSGLQFPNYSSELNVNALELDDSALYLCASSLGAGGDNEQFFGPGTRLTVL.

This clone was detected once. V gene TRBV30 combines with J gene TRBJ2-1; possibly TRBD2 for D (7 bases). The V end was cut by 1 base, the J end by 0 bases, with 22 bases between. Germline CDR1 and CDR2: GTSNPN and SVGIG (reference sequence). The CDR3 length is 19 residues. CDR3 protein: CAWSGTRGDYKSSYNEQFF. As DNA, the CDR3 is TGTGCCTGGAGTGGGACGAGGGGGGACTACAAGAGCTCCTACAATGAGCAGTTCTTC.

The V call is TRBV6-5, the J call TRBJ1-1; D possibly corresponds to TRBD1 (6 bases). Germline-derived CDR1 and CDR2 are MNHEY and SVGAGI. This CDR3 comprises 15 residues. Trimming stripped 4 bases from V and 3 bases from J, with 15 bases between. For the CDR3, the DNA is TGTGCCAGCAGTTTACAGGGATTAGGCGACACTGAAGCTTTCTTT. This sequence encodes CASSLQGLGDTEAFF.

In this sample, this clone turned up once. The rearrangement uses TRBV30 and TRBJ1-1; D gene ambiguous. Trimming removed 2 bases at V and 2 bases at J, with 24 bases between. Germline V gene lookup returns CDR1 GTSNPN and CDR2 SVGIG (reference sequence). The CDR3 totals 18 residues. The CDR3 reads CAWSPLQYSRNFNTEAFF. The CDR3 nucleotides read TGTGCCTGGAGTCCACTCCAATACAGTCGAAACTTTAACACTGAAGCTTTCTTT.

The V and J genes are TRBV7-2 and TRBJ1-4, with D possibly matching TRBD1 (5 bases). CDR3 length: 14 amino acids. Germline lookup yields CDR1 SGHTA and CDR2 FQGNSA. Trimming pared 5 bases from V and 12 bases from J, leaving 19 bases between. The CDR3 loop reads CASSLRTSWGELFF. CDR3 DNA sequence: TGTGCCAGCAGCCTGCGAACCTCGTGGGGGGAACTGTTTTTT.

This clone showed up many times. The gene calls are TRBV4-1 and TRBJ2-1, with 9 positions matching TRBD2. With 0 bases clipped from V and 7 bases from J, the junction kept 4 bases outside the gene matches. Per the germline V gene, CDR1 is MGHRA and CDR2 is YSYEKL. There are 15 residues in the CDR3. CDR3 region: CASSQDGTSLNEQFF. In DNA, the CDR3 is TGCGCCAGCAGCCAAGATGGGACTAGCTTGAATGAGCAGTTCTTC.

The chain has TRBV2 and TRBJ2-7; 7 positions agree with TRBD1. The CDR3 sequence is 19 residues long. Germline V gene data show CDR1 as SNHLY and CDR2 as FYNNEI. Trimming took 2 bases from V and 3 from J; bases not matched to a gene: 19. CDR3: CASSESTTGYRPGGYEQYF. CDR3 in DNA: TGTGCCAGCAGTGAATCGACTACGGGGTACCGGCCAGGGGGCTACGAGCAGTACTTC.

The chain combines TRBV10-1 with TRBJ1-3; unclear D gene. CDR1 is WNHNN, CDR2 SYGVQD, per germline (reference sequence). V gave up 4 bases and J gave up 0 bases, with 4 bases separating them. The CDR3 contains 13 residues. The CDR3 coding sequence is TGCGCCAGCAGTGCCCCCTCTGGAAACACCATATATTTT. This codes for CASSAPSGNTIYF.

This chain links TRBV5-5 with TRBJ2-7; D might be TRBD1 (6 bases). The CDR3 spans 16 residues. Germline CDR1 is SGHKS and CDR2 is YYEKEE (reference sequence). Deletions cut 1 base from V and 2 bases from J, with 16 bases between. CDR3 coding DNA: TGTGCCAGCAGCTTGTTTCTTGGGACACTTACCTACGAGCAGTACTTC. Translating it yields CASSLFLGTLTYEQYF.

The chain uses TRBV30 and TRBJ2-1, with TRBD1 matching 7 bases. The V segment lost 3 bases and the J segment 5 bases; nucleotides outside the gene matches: 7. This CDR3 is 14 amino acids long. Germline-derived CDR1 and CDR2 are GTSNPN and SVGIG (reference sequence). The CDR3 spells CAWRVGQPNNEQFF. In DNA form, the CDR3 reads TGTGCCTGGAGGGTGGGACAGCCTAACAATGAGCAGTTCTTC.

The J gene is TRBJ2-5, the V gene TRBV4-3, with D unresolved. This CDR3 comprises 13 residues. Trimming pared 4 bases from V and 3 bases from J, leaving 9 bases between. CDR1 is LGHNA, CDR2 YSLEER, per germline. CDR3 sequence reads: CASSPEFEETQYF. As DNA, the CDR3 is TGCGCCAGCAGCCCCGAGTTTGAAGAGACCCAGTACTTC.